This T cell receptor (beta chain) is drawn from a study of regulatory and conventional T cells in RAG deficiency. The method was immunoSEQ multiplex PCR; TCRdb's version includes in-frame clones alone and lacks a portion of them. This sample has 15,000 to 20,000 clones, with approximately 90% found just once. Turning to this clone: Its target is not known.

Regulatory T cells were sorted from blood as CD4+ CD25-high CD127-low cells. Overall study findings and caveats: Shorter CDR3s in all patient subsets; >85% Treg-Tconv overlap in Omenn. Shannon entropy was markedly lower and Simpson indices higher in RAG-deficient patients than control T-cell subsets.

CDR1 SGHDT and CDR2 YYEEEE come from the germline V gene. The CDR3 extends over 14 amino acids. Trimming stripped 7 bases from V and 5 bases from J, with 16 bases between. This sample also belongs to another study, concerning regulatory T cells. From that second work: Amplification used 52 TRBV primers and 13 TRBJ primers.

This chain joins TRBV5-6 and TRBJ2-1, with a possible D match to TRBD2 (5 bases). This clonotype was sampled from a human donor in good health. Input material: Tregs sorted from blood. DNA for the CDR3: TGTGCCAGCCGAGAGTACGGGGTCAACAATGAGCAGTTCTTC. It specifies CASREYGVNNEQFF.